Listed here are 9 T cell receptor beta chains from one sample, sequenced in a study of OX40 agonist ivuxolimab in advanced cancers. Assay used: immunoSEQ multiplex PCR; TCRdb lists only in-frame clones, some missing. Counted here are roughly 40,000 clones, approximately 92% occurring once; the ten biggest clones make up 4.5% to 5%. The sequencing here drew on CD4+ or CD8+ T cells sorted from blood, taken in a trial of the OX40 agonist ivuxolimab. These receptor sequences come from an adult with an advanced solid tumor such as melanoma, head and neck, liver or kidney cancer.

CDR3: CASSPQGARANEQFF. DNA for the CDR3: TGTGCCAGCAGCCCACAGGGGGCGCGGGCCAATGAGCAGTTCTTC. The chain links TRBV18 to TRBJ2-1, with 9 bases fitting TRBD1. The CDR3 extends over 15 amino acids. The germline V gene encodes CDR1 KGHSH and CDR2 LQKENI. The V segment lost 8 bases and the J segment 6 bases; nucleotides outside the gene matches: 11.

Only a few counts were recorded for this clone. The J gene is TRBJ1-1, the V gene TRBV2; D is undetermined. The CDR3 is 12 residues long. The V end was cut by 4 bases, the J end by 4 bases, with 7 bases between. Germline V gene lookup returns CDR1 SNHLY and CDR2 FYNNEI. The CDR3 sequence is CASSGESTEAFF. CDR3 bases: TGTGCCAGCAGTGGTGAATCCACTGAAGCTTTCTTT. Full variable domain (missing parts from reference TRBV2 and TRBJ1-1): EPEVTQTPSHQVTQMGQEVILRCVPISNHLYFYWYRQILGQKVEFLVSFYNNEISEKSEIFDDQFSVERPDGSNFTLKIRSTKLEDSAMYFCASSGESTEAFFGQGTRLTVV.

This chain joins TRBV7-6 and TRBJ2-5; 9 positions agree with TRBD1. Matching the DNA end better, TRBJ2-7 makes the J call doubtful. The germline CDR1 and CDR2 sequences are SGHVS and FNYEAQ. This CDR3 region has 15 residues. The CDR3 region has the DNA TGTGCCAGCAGCTCGTCACAGGGGGCTTTCTACGAGCAGTACTTC. Translating gives CASSSSQGAFYEQYF.

The chain uses TRBV29-1 and TRBJ2-7; perhaps TRBD1 as D (6 bases). This CDR3 region has 12 residues. Germline loops: CDR1 SQVTM, CDR2 ANQGSEA. V was shortened by 4 bases and J by 4 bases, with 11 bases between the two germline ends. Written as DNA, the CDR3 is TGCAGCGTTGGGGACACCGGATACGAGCAGTACTTC. Translated, it gives CSVGDTGYEQYF.

V usage is TRBV19 and J usage is TRBJ2-2; D perhaps matches TRBD1 (6 bases). Per germline, CDR1 LNHDA and CDR2 SQIVND (reference sequence). V lost 6 bases and J lost 2, with 13 bases in between. This CDR3 has 15 residues. This CDR3 is CASRRQDLNTGELFF. The CDR3 DNA reads as TGTGCCAGTAGGCGACAGGACTTAAACACCGGGGAGCTGTTTTTT.

The chain links TRBV2 to TRBJ2-2, with a possible D match to TRBD2 (5 bases). From germline, CDR1 is SNHLY and CDR2 FYNNEI. This CDR3 comprises 11 residues. V shed 8 bases and J shed 5 bases, with 6 bases lying between them. The CDR3 here is CASGLTGELFF. The DNA for the CDR3 is TGTGCCAGCGGACTGACCGGGGAGCTGTTTTTT.

The chain carries TRBV9 and TRBJ1-2; 10 bases agree with TRBD1. Germline CDR1 and CDR2: SGDLS and YYNGEE. The CDR3 spans 14 residues. J lost 8 bases, V lost 3 bases, and 7 bases had no gene match. The CDR3 here is CASSADRGRGGYTF. DNA for the CDR3: TGTGCCAGCAGCGCCGACAGGGGGCGGGGAGGCTACACCTTC.

This clone was seen a few times. The genes are TRBV4-3 and TRBJ2-5; 9 bases are shared with TRBD2. The J segment lost 1 base and the V segment lost 4 bases, leaving 16 bases of the junction unmatched. The CDR3 is made up of 19 amino acids. Germline V gene data show CDR1 as LGHNA and CDR2 as YSLEER. This CDR3 is CASSPGLAGRLISQETQYF. Here the CDR3 DNA reads TGCGCCAGCAGCCCGGGACTAGCAGGAAGGCTTATAAGCCAAGAGACCCAGTACTTC.

The chain employs TRBV18 and TRBJ2-1, with D hard to call. The CDR3 spans 15 residues. V was trimmed by 3 bases and J by 3 bases, leaving 12 bases between them. Germline assignment: CDR1 KGHSH and CDR2 LQKENI. The CDR3 region has the DNA TGTGCCAGCTCACCCCCCGGGCTCGGCTACAATGAGCAGTTCTTC. Protein sequence: CASSPPGLGYNEQFF.